This T cell receptor beta chain comes out of a study of T cells in Graves' hyperthyroidism and ophthalmopathy. Regarding the study as a whole: Blood also held most thyroid clonotypes expanded beyond 0.001. A median approximately 6.5 months before onset, the model predicted ophthalmopathy. Ophthalmopathy cases were set apart from stable hyperthyroidism by a 13 V-J model.

Researchers amplified the TCR beta CDR3 regions from RNA transcripts. The HTBI primer set drove a first-round RT-PCR of the TCR CDR3. TCRdb re-derived calls from the multiplex PCR reads in MiXCR, one entry per CDR3 protein. The repertoire has a few hundred thousand distinct CDR3 sequences, under 25% of them found once; the top ten carry 50%. Germline V gene data show CDR1 as SGHNT and CDR2 as YENEEA. V shed 6 bases and J 7 bases; nucleotides not matched to a gene: 6. The CDR3 covers 15 residues. Remarks on this clonotype: Its antigen is not known.

Among the patients, aged 18 to 65, hyperthyroidism was newly diagnosed and had lasted under 2 months. The clonotype comes from a woman between 50 and 59 years old with Graves' hyperthyroidism. The material sequenced was blood. The chain couples TRBV11-3 to TRBJ2-1; TRBD2 matches 13 bases. CDR3 in amino acids: CASRHKGLAGNEQFF. The CDR3 nucleotides are TGTGCCAGCAGACATAAGGGACTAGCGGGGAATGAGCAGTTCTTC. Variable domain in full (rest from reference TRBV11-3 and TRBJ2-1): EAGVVQSPRYKIIEKKQPVAFWCNPISGHNTLYWYLQNLGQGPELLIRYENEEAVDDSQLPKDRFSAERLKGVDSTLKIQPAELGDSAVYLCASRHKGLAGNEQFFGPGTRLTVL.